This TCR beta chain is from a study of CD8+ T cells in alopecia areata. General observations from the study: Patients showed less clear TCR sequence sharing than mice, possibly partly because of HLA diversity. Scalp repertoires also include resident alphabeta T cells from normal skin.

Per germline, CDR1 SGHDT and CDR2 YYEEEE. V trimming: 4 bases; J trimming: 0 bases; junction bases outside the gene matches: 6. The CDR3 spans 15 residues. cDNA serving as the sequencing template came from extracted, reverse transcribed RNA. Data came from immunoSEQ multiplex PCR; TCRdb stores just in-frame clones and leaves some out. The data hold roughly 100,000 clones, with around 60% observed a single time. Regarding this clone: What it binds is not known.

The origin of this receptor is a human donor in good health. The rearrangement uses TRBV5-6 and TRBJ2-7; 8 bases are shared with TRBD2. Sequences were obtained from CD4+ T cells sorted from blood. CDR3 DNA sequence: TGTGCCAGCAGCGGGACTAGTCGGAGCTCCTACGAGCAGTACTTC. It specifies CASSGTSRSSYEQYF.